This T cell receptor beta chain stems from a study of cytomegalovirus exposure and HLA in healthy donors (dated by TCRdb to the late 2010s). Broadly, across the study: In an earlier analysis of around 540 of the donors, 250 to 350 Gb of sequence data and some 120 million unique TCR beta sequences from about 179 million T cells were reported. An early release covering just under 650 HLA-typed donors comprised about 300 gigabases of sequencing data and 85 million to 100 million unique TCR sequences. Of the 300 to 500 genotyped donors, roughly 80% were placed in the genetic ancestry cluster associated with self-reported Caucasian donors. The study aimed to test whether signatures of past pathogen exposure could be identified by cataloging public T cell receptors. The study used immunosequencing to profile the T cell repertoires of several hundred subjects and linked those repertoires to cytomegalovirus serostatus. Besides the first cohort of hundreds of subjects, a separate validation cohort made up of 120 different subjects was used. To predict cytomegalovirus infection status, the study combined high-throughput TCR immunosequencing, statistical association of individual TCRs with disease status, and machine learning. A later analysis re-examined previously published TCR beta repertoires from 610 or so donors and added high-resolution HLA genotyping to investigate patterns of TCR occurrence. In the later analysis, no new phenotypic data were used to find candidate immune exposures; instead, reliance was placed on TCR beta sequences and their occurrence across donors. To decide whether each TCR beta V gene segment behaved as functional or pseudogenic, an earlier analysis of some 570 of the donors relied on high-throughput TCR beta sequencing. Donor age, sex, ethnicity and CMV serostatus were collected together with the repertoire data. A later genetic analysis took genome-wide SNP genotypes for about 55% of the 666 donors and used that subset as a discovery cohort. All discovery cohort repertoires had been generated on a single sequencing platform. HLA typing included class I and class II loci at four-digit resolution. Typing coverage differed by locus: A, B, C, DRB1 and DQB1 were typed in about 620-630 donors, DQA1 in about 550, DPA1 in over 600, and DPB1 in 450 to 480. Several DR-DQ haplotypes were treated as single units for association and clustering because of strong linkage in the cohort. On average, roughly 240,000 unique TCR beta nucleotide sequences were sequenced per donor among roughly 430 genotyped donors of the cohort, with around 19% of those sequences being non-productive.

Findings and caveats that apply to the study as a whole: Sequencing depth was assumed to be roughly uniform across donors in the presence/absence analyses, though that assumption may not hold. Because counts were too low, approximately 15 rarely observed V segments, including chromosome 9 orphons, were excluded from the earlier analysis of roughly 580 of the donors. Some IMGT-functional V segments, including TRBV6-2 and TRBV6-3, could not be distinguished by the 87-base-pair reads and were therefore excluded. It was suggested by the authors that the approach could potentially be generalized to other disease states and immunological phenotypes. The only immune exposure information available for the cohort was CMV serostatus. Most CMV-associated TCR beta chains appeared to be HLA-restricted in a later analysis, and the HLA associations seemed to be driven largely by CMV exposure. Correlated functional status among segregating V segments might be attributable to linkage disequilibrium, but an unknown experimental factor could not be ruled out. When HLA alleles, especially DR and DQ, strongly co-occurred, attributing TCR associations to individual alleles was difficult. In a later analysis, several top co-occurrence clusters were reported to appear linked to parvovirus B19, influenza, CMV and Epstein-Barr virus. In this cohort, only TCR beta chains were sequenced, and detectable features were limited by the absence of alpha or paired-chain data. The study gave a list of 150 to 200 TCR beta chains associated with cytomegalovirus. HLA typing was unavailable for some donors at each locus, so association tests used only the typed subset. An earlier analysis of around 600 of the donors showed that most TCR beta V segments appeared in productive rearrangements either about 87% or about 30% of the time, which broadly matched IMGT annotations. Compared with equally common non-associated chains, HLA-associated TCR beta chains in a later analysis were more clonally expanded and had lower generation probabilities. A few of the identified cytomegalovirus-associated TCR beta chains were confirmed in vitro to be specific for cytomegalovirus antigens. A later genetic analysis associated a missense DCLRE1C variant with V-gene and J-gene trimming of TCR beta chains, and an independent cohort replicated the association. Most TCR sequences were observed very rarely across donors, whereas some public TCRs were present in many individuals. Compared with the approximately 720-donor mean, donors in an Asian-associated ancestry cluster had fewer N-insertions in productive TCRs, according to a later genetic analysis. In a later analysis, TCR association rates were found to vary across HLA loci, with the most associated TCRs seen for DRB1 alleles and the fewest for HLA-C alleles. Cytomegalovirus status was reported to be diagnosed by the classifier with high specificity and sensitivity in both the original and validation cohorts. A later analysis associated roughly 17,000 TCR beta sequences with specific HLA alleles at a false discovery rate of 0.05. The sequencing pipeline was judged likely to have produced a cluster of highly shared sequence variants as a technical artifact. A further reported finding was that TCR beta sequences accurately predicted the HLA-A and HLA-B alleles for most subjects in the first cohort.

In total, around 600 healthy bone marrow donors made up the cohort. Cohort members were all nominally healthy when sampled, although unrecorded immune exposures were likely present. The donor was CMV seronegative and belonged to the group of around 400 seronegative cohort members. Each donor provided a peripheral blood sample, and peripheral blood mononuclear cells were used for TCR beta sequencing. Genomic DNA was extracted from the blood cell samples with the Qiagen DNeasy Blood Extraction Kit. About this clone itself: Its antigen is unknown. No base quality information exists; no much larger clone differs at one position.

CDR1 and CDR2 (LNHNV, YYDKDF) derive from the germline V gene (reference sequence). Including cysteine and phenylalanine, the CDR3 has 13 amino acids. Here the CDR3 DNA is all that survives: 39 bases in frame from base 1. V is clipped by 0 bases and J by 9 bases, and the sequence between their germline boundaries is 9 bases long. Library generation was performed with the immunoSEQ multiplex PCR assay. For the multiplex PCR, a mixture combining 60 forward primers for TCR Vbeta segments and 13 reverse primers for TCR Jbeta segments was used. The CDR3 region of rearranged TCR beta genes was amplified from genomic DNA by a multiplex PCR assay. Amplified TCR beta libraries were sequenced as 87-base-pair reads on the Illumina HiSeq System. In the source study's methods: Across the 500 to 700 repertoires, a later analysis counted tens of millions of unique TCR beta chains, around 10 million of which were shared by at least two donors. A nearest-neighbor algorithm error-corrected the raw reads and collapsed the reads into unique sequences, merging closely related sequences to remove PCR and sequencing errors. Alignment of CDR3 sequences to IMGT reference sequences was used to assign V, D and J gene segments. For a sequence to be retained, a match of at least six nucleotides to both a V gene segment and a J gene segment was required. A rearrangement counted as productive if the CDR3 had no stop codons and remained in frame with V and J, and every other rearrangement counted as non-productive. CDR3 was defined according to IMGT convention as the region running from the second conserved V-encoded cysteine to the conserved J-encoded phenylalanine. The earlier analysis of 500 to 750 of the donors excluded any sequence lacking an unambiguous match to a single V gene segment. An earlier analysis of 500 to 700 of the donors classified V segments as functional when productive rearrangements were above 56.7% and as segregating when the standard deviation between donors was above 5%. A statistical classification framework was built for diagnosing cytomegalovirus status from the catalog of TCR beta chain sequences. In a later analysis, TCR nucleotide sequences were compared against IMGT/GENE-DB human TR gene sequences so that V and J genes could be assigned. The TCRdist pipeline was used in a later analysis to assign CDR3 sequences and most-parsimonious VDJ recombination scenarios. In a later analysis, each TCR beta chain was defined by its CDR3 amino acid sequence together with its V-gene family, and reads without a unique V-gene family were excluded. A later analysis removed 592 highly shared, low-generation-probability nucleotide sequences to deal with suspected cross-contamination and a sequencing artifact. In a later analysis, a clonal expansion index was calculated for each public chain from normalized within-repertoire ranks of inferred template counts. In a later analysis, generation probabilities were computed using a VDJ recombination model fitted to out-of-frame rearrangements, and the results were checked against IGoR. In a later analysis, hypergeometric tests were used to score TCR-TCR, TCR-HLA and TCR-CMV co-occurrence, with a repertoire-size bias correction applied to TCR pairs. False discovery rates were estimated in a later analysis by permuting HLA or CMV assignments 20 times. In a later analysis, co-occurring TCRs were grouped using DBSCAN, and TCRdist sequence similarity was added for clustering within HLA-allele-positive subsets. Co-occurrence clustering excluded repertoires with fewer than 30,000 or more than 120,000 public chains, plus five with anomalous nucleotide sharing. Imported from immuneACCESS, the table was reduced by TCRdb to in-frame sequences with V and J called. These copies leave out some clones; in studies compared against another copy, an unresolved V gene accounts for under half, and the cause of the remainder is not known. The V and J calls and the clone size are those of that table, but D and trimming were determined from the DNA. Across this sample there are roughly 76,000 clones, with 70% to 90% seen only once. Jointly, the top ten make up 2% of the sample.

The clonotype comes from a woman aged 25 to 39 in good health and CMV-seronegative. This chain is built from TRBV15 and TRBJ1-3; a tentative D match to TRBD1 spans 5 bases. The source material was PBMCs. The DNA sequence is TGTGCCACCAGCAGAGAAGGGGCTGTCACCATATATTTT. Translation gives CATSREGAVTIYF.